There are many counts of the clone carrying this T cell receptor (beta chain). No antigen is known for it. TCR beta CDR3 regions were amplified from RNA. Primed by the HTBI set, a first-round RT-PCR was run on the TCR CDR3. TCRdb used MiXCR to reprocess the multiplex PCR reads, holding one entry per CDR3 protein. The profile shows hundreds of thousands of distinct CDR3 sequences, about 15% of them singletons. The sample originates from a study of T cells in Graves' hyperthyroidism and ophthalmopathy. Participants, patients aged 18 to 65, had newly diagnosed hyperthyroidism with a duration under 2 months. The PBMCs were taken from less than 11 ml of fresh peripheral blood. Study-level results: Most expanded thyroid clonotypes above 0.001 also appeared in blood. The model anticipated ophthalmopathy a median around six months pre-onset.

This CDR3 region has 13 residues. The V end lost 7 bases, the J end lost 0 bases, and 11 bases lay between the germline ends. Germline CDR1 DFQATT, CDR2 SNEGSKA (reference sequence). The specimen was blood. J is TRBJ2-3 and V is TRBV20-1; D might be TRBD2 (5 bases). The receptor's source is a woman aged 25-40 years with Graves' hyperthyroidism. This chain's CDR3 is CSGASGSTDTQYF. The CDR3 bases are TGCAGTGGCGCGTCGGGGAGCACAGATACGCAGTATTTT.